This TCR beta chain originates from a study of blood T cell repertoires in COVID-19. About the study: Acute-phase and convalescent COVID-19 samples originated in the United States, Italy and Spain. Sources were T cells, B-cell-depleted T cells, or PBMCs; the material itself was cDNA or gDNA.

Per the study methods: Estimated nucleated cell counts came from reference gene primer amplification. Repertoires were generated with immunoSEQ multiplex PCR, while TCRdb's copy carries only in-frame clones and drops some. V, J and clone size are taken as reported in that table, and D and trimming were inferred from the DNA itself. The sample records approximately 230,000 clones, roughly 88% being singletons. The CDR3 totals 14 residues. The germline CDR1 and CDR2 sequences are MNHEY and SVGAGI. After removal of 6 bases from V and 7 bases from J, the junction contained 11 bases not matched to a gene. This clone was picked up one time.

The TCR comes from a man older than 75 with acute or convalescent COVID-19. Source material: peripheral blood. This chain connects TRBV6-5 to TRBJ1-2, with 7 bases fitting TRBD1. The CDR3, as DNA: TGTGCCAGCAGCTCAGGGGGAAAGAAAGTTGGCTACACCTTC. Residues: CASSSGGKKVGYTF.